Sequencing of this T cell receptor (beta chain) was carried out in a study of blood T cell repertoires in COVID-19. Germline CDR1 reads MDHEN; CDR2 reads SYDVKM. The CDR3 extends over 15 amino acids. The ends were cut back, 6 bases at V and 2 bases at J, with 15 bases in the middle. Assay: immunoSEQ multiplex PCR; the TCRdb copy retains only in-frame clones and omits some. This sample has about 310,000 clones; roughly 84% occur once, and the top ten carry 1%. This sequence was found in a man aged 45-65 years with active or convalescent COVID-19. Input material: peripheral blood. The chain employs TRBV28 and TRBJ2-3, with D tentatively TRBD2 (7 bases). CDR3 region: CASSLRGGATDTQYF. The CDR3 nucleotides read TGTGCCAGCAGCCTTAGGGGGGGGGCCACAGATACGCAGTATTTT.